The entry below gives a single T cell receptor beta chain sequence along with its context. This CDR3 has 16 amino acids. Trimming removed 4 bases from V and 5 bases from J; junction bases left unmatched: 8. The V gene's germline CDR1 is PRHDT and CDR2 FYEKMQ (reference sequence). This entry comes from a study of technical replicates of blood from a handful of donors. Repertoires were generated with immunoSEQ multiplex PCR, while TCRdb's copy carries only in-frame clones and drops some. The data hold approximately 99,000 clones, with 95% observed a single time. Sequenced input: T cells isolated from PBMCs. The TCR was taken from a human donor in good health. The chain recombines TRBV13 with TRBJ2-3; TRBD1 aligns across 11 bases. The CDR3: CASSSKRTGGIDTQYF. For the CDR3, the DNA is TGTGCCAGCAGCTCCAAAAGGACAGGGGGCATAGATACGCAGTATTTT.